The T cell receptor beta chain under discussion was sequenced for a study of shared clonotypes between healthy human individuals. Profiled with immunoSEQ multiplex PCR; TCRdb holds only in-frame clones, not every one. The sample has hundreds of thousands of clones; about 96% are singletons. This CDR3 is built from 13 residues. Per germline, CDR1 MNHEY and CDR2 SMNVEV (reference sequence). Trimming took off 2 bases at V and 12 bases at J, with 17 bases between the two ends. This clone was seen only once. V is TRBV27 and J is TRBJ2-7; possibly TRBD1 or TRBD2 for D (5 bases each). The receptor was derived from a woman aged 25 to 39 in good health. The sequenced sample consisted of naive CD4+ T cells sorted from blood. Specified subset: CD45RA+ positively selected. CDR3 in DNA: TGTGCCAGCAGTTTAGCCGGGACCGACGTCCGGTACTTC. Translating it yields CASSLAGTDVRYF.